This TCR beta chain was profiled in a study of response to subunit inactivated influenza vaccine. Germline V gene sequence: CDR1 ENHRY, CDR2 SYGVKD. The V end lost 4 bases, the J end lost 6 bases, and 5 bases lay between the germline ends. The CDR3 is 11 amino acids. Each CDR3 protein is one row after TCRdb ran MiXCR on the RT-PCR reads. The sample contains 250,000 to 350,000 distinct CDR3 sequences, over 20% of which appear only once. Findings and limits, study-wide: The study's authors posited that every seasonal influenza vaccination enlists few new T cells.

Regarding this clonotype: Its antigen is not known.

The sequenced sample was PBMCs from blood, obtained about 20 months after vaccination. The sequence derives from a man between 50 and 75 years old who received an inactivated influenza vaccine. This chain links TRBV10-3 with TRBJ2-3; D may match TRBD1 or TRBD2 (5 bases each). The CDR3 nucleotides are TGTGCCATCAGTGGGGGGGATACGCAGTATTTT. It codes for CAISGGDTQYF.